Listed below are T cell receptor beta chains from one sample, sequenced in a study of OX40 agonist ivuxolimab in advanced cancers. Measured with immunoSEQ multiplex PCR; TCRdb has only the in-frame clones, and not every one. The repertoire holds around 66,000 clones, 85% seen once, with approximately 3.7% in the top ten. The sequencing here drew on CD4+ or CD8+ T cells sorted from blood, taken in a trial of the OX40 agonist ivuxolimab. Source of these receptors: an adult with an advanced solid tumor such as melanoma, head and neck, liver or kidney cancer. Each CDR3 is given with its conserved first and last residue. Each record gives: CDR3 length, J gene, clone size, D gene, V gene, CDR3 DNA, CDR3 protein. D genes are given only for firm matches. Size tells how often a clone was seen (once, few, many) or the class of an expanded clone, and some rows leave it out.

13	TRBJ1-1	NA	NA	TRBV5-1	TGCGCCAGCAGCTTGGCCGGGAACACTGAAGCTTTCTTT	CASSLAGNTEAFF
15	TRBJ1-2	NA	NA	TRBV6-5	TGTGCCAGCAGTTACTCGGGGATCGGGGTCTATGGCTACACCTTC	CASSYSGIGVYGYTF
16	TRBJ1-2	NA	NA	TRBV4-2	TGTGCCAGCAGCCAACCACGATCAGGGGTAGGGTATGGCTACACCTTC	CASSQPRSGVGYGYTF
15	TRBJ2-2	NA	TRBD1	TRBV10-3	TGTGCCATCAGTGAGAGGGACAGGGGCATCGGGGAGCTGTTTTTT	CAISERDRGIGELFF
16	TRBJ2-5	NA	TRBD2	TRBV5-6	TGTGCCAGCAGCTCGTCTACGGGGGGGCCTAGGGAGACCCAGTACTTC	CASSSSTGGPRETQYF
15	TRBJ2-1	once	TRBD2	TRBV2	TGTGCCAGCAGTGAAGAACTAGCGGGGCCCAATGAGCAGTTCTTC	CASSEELAGPNEQFF
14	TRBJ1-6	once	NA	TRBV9	TGTGCCAGCAGCGTAGGCAGGGGTGATTCACCCCTCCACTTT	CASSVGRGDSPLHF
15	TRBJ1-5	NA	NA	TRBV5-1	TGCGCCAGCAGTTCCGGTCCCCTAGGGAATCAGCCCCAGCATTTT	CASSSGPLGNQPQHF
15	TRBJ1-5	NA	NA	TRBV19	TGTGCCAGTAGTCTTCTATTTCTAAGCAATCAGCCCCAGCATTTT	CASSLLFLSNQPQHF
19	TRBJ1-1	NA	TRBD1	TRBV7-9	TGTGCCAGCAGCCCTAGGAGGGGGCAGGAAAGGTCGGGGAACACTGAAGCTTTCTTT	CASSPRRGQERSGNTEAFF
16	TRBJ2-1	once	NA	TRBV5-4	TGTGCCAGCAGCTCGGGGGGCGGAGGCTCCTACAATGAGCAGTTCTTC	CASSSGGGGSYNEQFF
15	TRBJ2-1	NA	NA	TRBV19	TGTGCCAGTAGTACAGGACAAAGCTCCTACAATGAGCAGTTCTTC	CASSTGQSSYNEQFF
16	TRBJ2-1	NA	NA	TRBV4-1	TGCGCCAGCATCTTCTCGGAGCGGCAGTTCTACAATGAGCAGTTCTTC	CASIFSERQFYNEQFF